This T cell receptor (beta chain) comes out of a study of cytomegalovirus exposure and HLA in healthy donors (dated by TCRdb to about 2017). For the wider study: An earlier analysis of approximately 640 of the donors reported about 250 Gb of sequence data and around 110 million unique TCR beta sequences from approximately 180 million T cells. About 330 gigabases of sequencing data and 75 million to 85 million unique TCR sequences made up an early release that covered 500 to 650 HLA-typed donors. Of the approximately 400 genotyped donors, around 81% fell in the genetic ancestry cluster associated with self-reported Caucasian donors. The study was designed to test whether signatures of past pathogen exposure could be identified by cataloging public T cell receptors. The study profiled the T cell repertoires of hundreds of subjects by immunosequencing and related them to cytomegalovirus serostatus. A separate validation cohort of roughly 130 different subjects was used in addition to the 666-subject first cohort. The study combined high-throughput TCR immunosequencing, statistical association of individual TCRs with disease status, and machine learning to predict cytomegalovirus infection status. A later analysis re-examined previously published TCR beta repertoires from 610 or so donors and added high-resolution HLA genotyping to investigate patterns of TCR occurrence. The later analysis used no new phenotypic data to find candidate immune exposures, relying instead on TCR beta sequences and their occurrence across donors. An earlier analysis of around 580 of the donors used high-throughput TCR beta sequencing to judge whether each TCR beta V gene segment behaved as functional or pseudogenic. Donor age, sex, ethnicity and CMV serostatus were collected together with the repertoire data. Genome-wide SNP genotypes for about three fifths of the roughly 670 donors were used in a later genetic analysis, which treated that subset as a discovery cohort. Every discovery cohort repertoire had been produced on one sequencing platform. HLA typing included class I and class II loci at four-digit resolution. Typing coverage differed by locus: A, B, C, DRB1 and DQB1 were typed in about 629-640 donors, DQA1 in about 550, DPA1 in around 610, and DPB1 in 450 to 490. A handful of DR-DQ haplotypes were handled as single units for association and clustering because linkage in the cohort was strong. Across approximately 420 genotyped donors of the cohort, an average of about 250,000 unique TCR beta nucleotide sequences per donor were sequenced, and roughly a sixth of those sequences were non-productive.

The library was built by means of the immunoSEQ multiplex PCR assay. The multiplex PCR relied on a mix of 60 forward primers for TCR Vbeta segments and 13 reverse primers for TCR Jbeta segments. A multiplex PCR assay on genomic DNA amplified the CDR3 region of rearranged TCR beta genes. On the Illumina HiSeq System, the amplified TCR beta libraries were sequenced as 87-base-pair reads. As for how the authors treated the data: A later analysis counted about 80 million unique TCR beta chains across the 550 to 800 repertoires, and around 12 million of these chains were shared by at least two donors. To remove PCR and sequencing errors, raw reads were error-corrected and collapsed into unique sequences using a nearest-neighbor algorithm that merged closely related sequences. To assign V, D and J gene segments, CDR3 sequences were aligned to IMGT reference sequences. Each retained sequence needed at least a six-nucleotide match to both a V gene segment and a J gene segment. A rearrangement was called productive if the CDR3 had no stop codons and remained in frame with V and J, and every other rearrangement was called non-productive. Following IMGT convention, CDR3 was defined as the stretch from the second conserved V-encoded cysteine to the conserved J-encoded phenylalanine. Sequences without an unambiguous match to a single V gene segment were excluded from the earlier analysis of several hundred of the donors. In an earlier analysis of several hundred of the donors, a V segment was called functional when productive rearrangements were above 56.7%, and segregating when the standard deviation between donors exceeded 5%. A statistical classification framework was developed to diagnose cytomegalovirus status using the catalog of TCR beta chain sequences. V and J gene assignment, in a later analysis, came from comparing TCR nucleotide sequences with IMGT/GENE-DB human TR gene sequences. Using the TCRdist pipeline, a later analysis assigned CDR3 sequences along with most-parsimonious VDJ recombination scenarios. A later analysis defined each TCR beta chain by its CDR3 amino acid sequence plus V-gene family, and excluded reads lacking a unique V-gene family. To address suspected cross-contamination and a sequencing artifact, a later analysis removed over 500 highly shared, low-generation-probability nucleotide sequences. In a later analysis, a clonal expansion index for each public chain was calculated from normalized within-repertoire ranks of inferred template counts. In a later analysis, generation probabilities were computed with a VDJ recombination model fitted to out-of-frame rearrangements, and the resulting probabilities were checked against IGoR. A later analysis scored TCR-TCR, TCR-HLA and TCR-CMV co-occurrence with hypergeometric tests, applying a repertoire-size bias correction to TCR pairs. To estimate false discovery rates, a later analysis permuted the HLA or CMV assignments 20 times. A later analysis grouped co-occurring TCRs with DBSCAN, adding TCRdist sequence similarity when clustering within HLA-allele-positive subsets. Repertoires with fewer than 30,000 or more than 120,000 public chains were left out of co-occurrence clustering, as were several repertoires with anomalous nucleotide sharing. Sourced from immuneACCESS, this table was stored by TCRdb with only in-frame sequences that have V and J called. A share of the clones is absent; for the studies checked, an unresolved V gene accounts for under half, and the remainder has no known explanation. V and J calls plus clone size are reproduced from that table; the DNA served to infer D and trimming. The sample contains around 63,000 clones, 78% of them found a single time. Together, the top ten hold approximately 9.8% of the sample.

A remark on this clone: Its antigen remains undetermined. No much larger clone exists at a distance of one base, and base qualities are not known.

The cohort was made up of 666 healthy bone marrow donors. At the time of sampling, every cohort member was nominally healthy, though immune exposures that went unrecorded were likely present. The donor tested CMV seronegative, placing the donor among the 350 or so seronegative members of the cohort. Every donor gave a peripheral blood sample, and the peripheral blood mononuclear cells from that sample were used for TCR beta sequencing. The Qiagen DNeasy Blood Extraction Kit was used to extract genomic DNA from the blood cell samples. V loses 0 bases, J loses 3 bases, and the germline ends lie 12 bases apart. From cysteine to phenylalanine, the CDR3 is 15 amino acids long. Only CDR3 DNA remains: 45 bases, in frame from the first base. Looking up the germline V gene yields CDR1 MGHRA and CDR2 YSYEKL. What the authors observed across the whole study: Because counts were too low, roughly 17 rarely observed V segments, including chromosome 9 orphons, were left out of the earlier analysis of 587 of the donors. For the cohort, immune exposure information was limited to CMV serostatus. A few of the identified cytomegalovirus-associated TCR beta chains were confirmed in vitro to be specific for cytomegalovirus antigens. It was suggested by the authors that the approach could potentially be generalized to other disease states and immunological phenotypes. Most CMV-associated TCR beta chains appeared to be HLA-restricted in a later analysis, and the HLA associations seemed to be driven largely by CMV exposure. According to a later analysis, parvovirus B19, influenza, CMV and Epstein-Barr virus appeared linked to several top co-occurrence clusters. A cluster of highly shared sequence variants was judged likely to represent a technical artifact of the sequencing pipeline. In a later genetic analysis, fewer N-insertions in productive TCRs were reported among donors in an Asian-associated ancestry cluster than the roughly 700-donor mean. Broadly in line with IMGT annotations, most TCR beta V segments showed up in productive rearrangements about 90% or about 30% of the time in an earlier analysis of several hundred of the donors. Compared with equally common non-associated chains, HLA-associated TCR beta chains in a later analysis were more clonally expanded and had lower generation probabilities. The cohort was sequenced for TCR beta chains only, and without alpha or paired-chain data the features that could be detected were limited. Some IMGT-functional V segments, including TRBV6-2 and TRBV6-3, could not be told apart with the 87-base-pair reads, so those segments were excluded. HLA typing was unavailable for some donors at each locus, so association tests used only the typed subset. In the study, 150 to 200 TCR beta chains were listed as associated with cytomegalovirus. Sequencing depth was assumed to be roughly uniform across donors in the presence/absence analyses, though that assumption may not hold. A further reported finding was that TCR beta sequences accurately predicted the HLA-A and HLA-B alleles for most subjects in the first cohort. In a later genetic analysis, a missense DCLRE1C variant was associated with V-gene and J-gene trimming of TCR beta chains, and the association was replicated in an independent cohort. At a false discovery rate of 0.05, a later analysis linked under 20,000 TCR beta sequences to specific HLA alleles. In both the original and validation cohorts, the classifier was reported to diagnose cytomegalovirus status with high specificity and sensitivity. Correlated functional status among segregating V segments might be attributable to linkage disequilibrium, but an unknown experimental factor could not be ruled out. In a later analysis, TCR association rates were found to vary across HLA loci, with the most associated TCRs seen for DRB1 alleles and the fewest for HLA-C alleles. Across donors, most TCR sequences were observed very rarely, whereas some public TCRs were present in many individuals. When HLA alleles, especially DR and DQ, strongly co-occurred, attributing TCR associations to individual alleles was difficult.

This TCR was sampled from a man aged 35-49 years in good health and CMV-seronegative. Specimen: PBMCs. This chain joins TRBV4-1 to TRBJ2-7, with the D gene too uncertain to name. The nucleotide sequence reads as follows: TGCGCCAGCAGCCAAGATACGGCAGGTCGCTACGAGCAGTACTTC. Translated, it reads CASSQDTAGRYEQYF.